This entry lists 4 T cell receptor beta chains sequenced from one sample in a study of blood T cells in healthy people across ages. Primers used in a second PCR of about 6 to 11 cycles were a sample-barcoded 5' primer and a J-beta primer mix. MiXCR was run by TCRdb on the 5' RACE reads, yielding one entry per CDR3 protein. The sample shows around 900,000 distinct CDR3 sequences, around 28% of them seen only once. Source material: blood. All receptors come from a woman older than 75 in good health.

V gene TRBV12-3 or TRBV12-4 combines with J gene TRBJ2-3; the match to TRBD1 covers 10 bases. V lost 8 bases, J lost 4 bases, and 15 bases stayed unmatched. The CDR3 is made up of 17 amino acids. CDR3 in amino acids: CASGQAGTGVIADTQYF. In DNA, the CDR3 is TGTGCCAGCGGCCAGGCCGGGACAGGGGTGATCGCAGATACGCAGTATTTT.

To note about this clonotype: One end of the junction does not line up with germline, which may come from a read error. This chain links TRBV6-5 with TRBJ2-2; perhaps TRBD2 as D (6 bases). The CDR3 sequence is 17 residues long. The germline CDR1 and CDR2 sequences are MNHEY and SVGAGI. CDR3 loop: CASSYGSGTPFAGERFF. Here the CDR3 DNA reads TGTGCCAGCAGTTACGGCTCCGGGACTCCGTTCGCCGGGGAGCGGTTTTTT.

Only a few counts were recorded for this clonotype. Possible read error: a much larger clone is one base away. The chain couples TRBV7-6 to TRBJ2-1; TRBD2 matches 11 bases. Germline-derived CDR1 and CDR2 are SGHVS and FNYEAQ. The CDR3 extends over 16 amino acids. V was pared by 0 bases and J by 7 bases, with 5 bases of the junction left unmatched. Here the CDR3 reads CASSLAGLAGGNEQFF. The CDR3 region has the DNA TGTGCCAGCAGCTTAGCCGGGCTAGCGGGGGGAAATGAGCAGTTCTTC.

This clonotype showed up just a few times. This chain links TRBV4-2 with TRBJ1-4, with a weak D call TRBD1 (5 bases). Germline CDR1 and CDR2: LGHNA and YNFKEQ. V was trimmed by 0 bases and J by 5 bases, leaving 16 bases between them. This CDR3 has 17 residues. The CDR3: CASSQDLPRQGNEKLFF. The CDR3 nucleotides read TGTGCCAGCAGCCAAGATTTACCTAGGCAGGGCAATGAAAAACTGTTTTTT.